Below, 8 T cell receptor beta chains from the same sample are listed, as sequenced in a study of blood T cell repertoires in COVID-19. Assay used: immunoSEQ multiplex PCR; TCRdb lists only in-frame clones, some missing. There are 240,000 or so clones in the sample; roughly four fifths occur only once, and 1.5% to 2% lies in the top ten. Source material: peripheral blood. All receptors come from a woman aged 80 or older with acute or convalescent COVID-19.

This chain links TRBV7-9 with TRBJ1-4, with 7 bases lining up with TRBD1. V trimming: 5 bases; J trimming: 8 bases; junction bases outside the gene matches: 14. This CDR3 contains 16 residues. Looked up from germline, CDR1 is SEHNR and CDR2 is FQNEAQ (reference sequence). CDR3 sequence reads: CASSLVGTALGEKLFF. In DNA, the CDR3 is TGTGCCAGCAGCCTAGTTGGGACAGCCCTCGGAGAAAAACTGTTTTTT.

The rearrangement joins TRBV4-2 to TRBJ2-3, with 9 bases aligning to TRBD2. There are 16 residues in the CDR3. J gave up 6 bases and V 0 bases, and 7 bases lay outside the gene matches. Per the germline V gene, CDR1 is LGHNA and CDR2 is YNFKEQ. CDR3 protein: CASSQDPAGGHDTQYF. The CDR3 nucleotides are TGTGCCAGCAGCCAAGATCCAGCGGGAGGCCATGATACGCAGTATTTT.

V gene TRBV6-5 combines with J gene TRBJ1-2; 12 bases fit TRBD1. The V and J ends lost 2 bases and 8 bases, in that order; junction bases with no gene match: 6. Germline V gene sequence: CDR1 MNHEY, CDR2 SVGAGI. There are 15 residues in the CDR3. CDR3: CASSYRTGTGGGYTF. CDR3 DNA: TGTGCCAGCAGTTACCGTACCGGGACAGGGGGCGGCTACACCTTC.

The rearrangement links TRBV7-2 to TRBJ2-5, with no clear D. The CDR3 has 13 residues. Between the trimmed V and J ends, which lost 3 bases and 1 base, there was a span of 6 bases. CDR1 is SGHTA, CDR2 FQGNSA, per germline. The CDR3 region has the DNA TGTGCCAGCAGCTTGACACCCCAAGAGACCCAGTACTTC. It is translated as CASSLTPQETQYF.

The chain joins TRBV5-1 to TRBJ1-6, with TRBD1 matching 7 bases. From germline, CDR1 is SGHRS and CDR2 YFSETQ. Trimming at V came to 4 bases and at J to 7 bases, leaving 5 bases not matched to a gene. The CDR3 runs 14 residues. The CDR3 is CASSPGQPNSPLHF. The CDR3 nucleotides read TGCGCCAGCAGCCCGGGACAGCCAAATTCACCCCTCCACTTT. Filled out from reference TRBV5-1 and TRBJ1-6, the complete variable domain reads KAGVTQTPRYLIKTRGQQVTLSCSPISGHRSVSWYQQTPGQGLQFLFEYFSETQRNKGNFPGRFSGRQFSNSRSEMNVSTLELGDSALYLCASSPGQPNSPLHFGNGTRLTVT.

This chain connects TRBV4-1 to TRBJ1-2; 11 positions agree with TRBD1. The length of the CDR3 is 16 residues. The junction had 7 bases not matched to a gene; V was cut back by 0 bases and J by 7 bases. Germline CDR1 is MGHRA and CDR2 is YSYEKL. CDR3 in DNA: TGCGCCAGCAGCCAAGATGTGGACAGGGGGCATGCTGGCTACACCTTC. This encodes CASSQDVDRGHAGYTF.

The J gene is TRBJ1-2, the V gene TRBV24-1; D not certain. Germline V lookup: CDR1 KGHDR, CDR2 SFDVKD. V lost 3 bases and J 8 bases, leaving 12 bases between the germline ends. The CDR3 has 13 amino acids. The CDR3 reads CATSDPRGSGYTF. The CDR3 DNA follows: TGTGCCACCAGTGATCCACGCGGTTCCGGCTACACCTTC.

In its sample, this clone was seen a few times. This chain connects TRBV5-4 to TRBJ1-4; D is uncertain. CDR3 length equals 12 residues. Germline V gene data show CDR1 as SGHNT and CDR2 as YYREEE (reference sequence). Trimming cost V 2 bases and J 10 bases, with 9 bases left between them. CDR3 DNA: TGTGCCAGCAGCTTCAGACGGGGAAAACTGTTTTTT. Its translation is CASSFRRGKLFF.